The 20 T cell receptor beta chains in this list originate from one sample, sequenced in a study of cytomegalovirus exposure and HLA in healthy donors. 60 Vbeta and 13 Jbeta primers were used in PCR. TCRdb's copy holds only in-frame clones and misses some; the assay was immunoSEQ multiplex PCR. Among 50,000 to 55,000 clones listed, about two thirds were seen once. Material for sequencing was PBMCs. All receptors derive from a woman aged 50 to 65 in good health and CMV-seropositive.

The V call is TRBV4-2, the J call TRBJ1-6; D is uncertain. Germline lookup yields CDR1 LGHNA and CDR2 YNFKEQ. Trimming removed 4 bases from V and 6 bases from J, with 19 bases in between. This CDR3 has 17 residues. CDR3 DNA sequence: TGTGCCAGCAGCCCCCGGGATGTGGGCGCCCTTAATTCACCCCTCCACTTT. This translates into CASSPRDVGALNSPLHF.

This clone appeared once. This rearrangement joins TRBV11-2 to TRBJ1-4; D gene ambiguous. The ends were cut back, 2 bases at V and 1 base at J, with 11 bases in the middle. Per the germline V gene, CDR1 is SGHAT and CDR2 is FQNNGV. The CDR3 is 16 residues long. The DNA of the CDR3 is TGTGCCAGCAGCTTACGTAGGCGGGTAACTAATGAAAAACTGTTTTTT. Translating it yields CASSLRRRVTNEKLFF.

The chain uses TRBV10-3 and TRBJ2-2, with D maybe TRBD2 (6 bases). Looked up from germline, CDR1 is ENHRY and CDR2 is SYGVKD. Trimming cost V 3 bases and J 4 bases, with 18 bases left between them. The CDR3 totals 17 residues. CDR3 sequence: CAISDHLGAGGTGELFF. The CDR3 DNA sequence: TGTGCCATCAGTGATCATCTCGGGGCCGGGGGCACCGGGGAGCTGTTTTTT.

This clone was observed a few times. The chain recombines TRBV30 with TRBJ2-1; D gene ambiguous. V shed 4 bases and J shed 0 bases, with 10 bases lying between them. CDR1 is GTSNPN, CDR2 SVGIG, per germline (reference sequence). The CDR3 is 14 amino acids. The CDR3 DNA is TGTGCCTGGAATGAGATTAACTCCTACAATGAGCAGTTCTTC. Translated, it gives CAWNEINSYNEQFF.

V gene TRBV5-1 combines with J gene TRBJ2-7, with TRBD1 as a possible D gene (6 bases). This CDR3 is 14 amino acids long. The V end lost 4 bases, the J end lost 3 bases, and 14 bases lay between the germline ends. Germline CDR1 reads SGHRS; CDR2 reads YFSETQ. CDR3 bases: TGCGCCAGCAGCCTGGACAGTCAGATCTACGAGCAGTACTTC. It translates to CASSLDSQIYEQYF.

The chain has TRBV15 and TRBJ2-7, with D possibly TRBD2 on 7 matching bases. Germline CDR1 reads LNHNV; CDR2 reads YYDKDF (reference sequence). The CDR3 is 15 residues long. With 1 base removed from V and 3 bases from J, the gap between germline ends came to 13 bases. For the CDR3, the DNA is TGTGCCACCAGCAGAGGGGGAGGGGGGGACTACGAGCAGTACTTC. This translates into CATSRGGGGDYEQYF.

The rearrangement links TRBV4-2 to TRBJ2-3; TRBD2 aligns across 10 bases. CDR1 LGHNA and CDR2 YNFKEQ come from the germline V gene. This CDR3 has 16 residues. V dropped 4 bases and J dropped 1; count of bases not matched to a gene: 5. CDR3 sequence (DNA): TGTGCCAGCAGCCTTTGGGGGACTAGCGGCACAGATACGCAGTATTTT. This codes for CASSLWGTSGTDTQYF.

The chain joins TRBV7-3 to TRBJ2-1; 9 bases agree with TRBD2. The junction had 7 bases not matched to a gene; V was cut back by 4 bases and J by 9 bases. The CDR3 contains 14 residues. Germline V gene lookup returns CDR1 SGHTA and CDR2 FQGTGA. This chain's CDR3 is CASSYSGSGSEQFF. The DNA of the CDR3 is TGTGCCAGCAGCTATAGCGGGAGTGGGAGTGAGCAGTTCTTC. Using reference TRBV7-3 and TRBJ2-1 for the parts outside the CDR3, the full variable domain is GAGVSQTPSNKVTEKGKYVELRCDPISGHTALYWYRQSLGQGPEFLIYFQGTGAADDSGLPNDRFFAVRPEGSVSTLKIQRTERGDSAVYLCASSYSGSGSEQFFGPGTRLTVL.

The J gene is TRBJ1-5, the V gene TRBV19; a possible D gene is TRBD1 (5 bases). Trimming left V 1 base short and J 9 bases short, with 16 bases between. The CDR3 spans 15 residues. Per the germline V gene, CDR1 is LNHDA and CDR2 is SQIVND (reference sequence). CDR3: CASSIGGGASWPQHF. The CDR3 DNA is TGTGCCAGTAGTATAGGGGGCGGAGCATCATGGCCCCAGCATTTT.

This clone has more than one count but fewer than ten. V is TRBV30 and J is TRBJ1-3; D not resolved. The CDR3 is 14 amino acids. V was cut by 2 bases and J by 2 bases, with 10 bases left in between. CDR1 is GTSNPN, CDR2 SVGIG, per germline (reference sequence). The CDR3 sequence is CAWSREGAGNTIYF. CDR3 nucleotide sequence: TGTGCCTGGAGTCGGGAAGGAGCTGGAAACACCATATATTTT.

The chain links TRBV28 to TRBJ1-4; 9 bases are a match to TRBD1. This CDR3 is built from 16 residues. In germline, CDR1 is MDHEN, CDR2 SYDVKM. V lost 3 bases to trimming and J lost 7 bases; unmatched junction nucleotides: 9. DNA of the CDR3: TGTGCCAGCAGTTTCCTCCGGGACAGGGTCGGTGAAAAACTGTTTTTT. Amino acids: CASSFLRDRVGEKLFF.

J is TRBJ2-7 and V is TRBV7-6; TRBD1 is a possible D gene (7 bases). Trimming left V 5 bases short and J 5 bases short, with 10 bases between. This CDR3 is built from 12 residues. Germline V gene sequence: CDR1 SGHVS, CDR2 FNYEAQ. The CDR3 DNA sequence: TGTGCCAGCAGCGCCAGGGGGGACGAGCAGTACTTC. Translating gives CASSARGDEQYF. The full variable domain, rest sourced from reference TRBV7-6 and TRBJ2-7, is GAGVSQSPRYKVTKRGQDVALRCDPISGHVSLYWYRQALGQGPEFLTYFNYEAQQDKSGLPNDRFSAERPEGSISTLTIQRTEQRDSAMYRCASSARGDEQYFGPGTRLTVT.

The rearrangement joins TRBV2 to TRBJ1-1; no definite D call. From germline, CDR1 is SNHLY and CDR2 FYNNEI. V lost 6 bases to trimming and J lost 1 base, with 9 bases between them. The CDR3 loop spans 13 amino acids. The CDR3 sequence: CASSVQRNTEAFF. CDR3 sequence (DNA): TGTGCCAGCAGCGTACAGAGGAACACTGAAGCTTTCTTT.

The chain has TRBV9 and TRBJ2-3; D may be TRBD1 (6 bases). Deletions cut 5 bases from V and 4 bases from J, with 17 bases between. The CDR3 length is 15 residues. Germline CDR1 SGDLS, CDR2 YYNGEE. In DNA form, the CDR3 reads TGTGCCAGCAGTCCTTCCAACAAGGGGGCAGATACGCAGTATTTT. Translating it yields CASSPSNKGADTQYF.

The CDR3 DNA follows: TGTGCCAGCAGCCCGACAGGGGCTGGCTACACCTTC. Its protein is CASSPTGAGYTF. The chain is built from TRBV7-9 and TRBJ1-2; 8 positions agree with TRBD1. The CDR3 sequence is 12 residues long. Germline CDR1 reads SEHNR; CDR2 reads FQNEAQ (reference sequence). V dropped 5 bases and J dropped 7; count of bases not matched to a gene: 3.

The CDR3 reads CASSLYSGDTEAFF. The CDR3 DNA follows: TGTGCCAGCTCACTTTATTCGGGGGACACTGAAGCTTTCTTT. This chain connects TRBV18 to TRBJ1-1, with D perhaps matching TRBD1 (5 bases). The length of the CDR3 is 14 residues. V lost 4 bases and J lost 3, with 12 bases in between. CDR1 is KGHSH, CDR2 LQKENI, per germline. The whole variable domain, remainder taken from reference TRBV18 and TRBJ1-1, is NAGVMQNPRHLVRRRGQEARLRCSPMKGHSHVYWYRQLPEEGLKFMVYLQKENIIDESGMPKERFSAEFPKEGPSILRIQQVVRGDSAAYFCASSLYSGDTEAFFGQGTRLTVV.

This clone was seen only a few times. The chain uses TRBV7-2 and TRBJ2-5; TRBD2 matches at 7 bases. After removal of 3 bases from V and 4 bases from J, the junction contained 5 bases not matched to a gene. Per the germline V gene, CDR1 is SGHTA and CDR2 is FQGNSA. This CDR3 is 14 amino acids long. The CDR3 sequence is CASSLGGEAETQYF. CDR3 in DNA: TGTGCCAGCAGCTTGGGGGGGGAGGCAGAGACCCAGTACTTC.

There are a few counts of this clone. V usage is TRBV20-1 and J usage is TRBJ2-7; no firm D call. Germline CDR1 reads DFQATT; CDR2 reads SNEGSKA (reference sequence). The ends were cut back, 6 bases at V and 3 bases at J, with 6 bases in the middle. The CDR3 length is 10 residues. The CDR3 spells CSAPIYEQYF. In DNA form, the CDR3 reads TGCAGTGCCCCCATCTACGAGCAGTACTTC.

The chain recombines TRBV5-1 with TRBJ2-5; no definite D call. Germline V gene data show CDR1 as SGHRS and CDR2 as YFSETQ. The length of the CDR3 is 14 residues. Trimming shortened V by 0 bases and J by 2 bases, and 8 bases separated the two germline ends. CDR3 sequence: CASSLGVSQETQYF. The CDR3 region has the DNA TGCGCCAGCAGCTTGGGCGTCTCTCAAGAGACCCAGTACTTC.

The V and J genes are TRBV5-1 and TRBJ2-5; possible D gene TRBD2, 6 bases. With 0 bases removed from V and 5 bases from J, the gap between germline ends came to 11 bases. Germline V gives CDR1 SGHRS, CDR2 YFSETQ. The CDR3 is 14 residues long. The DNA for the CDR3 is TGCGCCAGCAGCTTGGAAGCTGGGGGGGAGACCCAGTACTTC. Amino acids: CASSLEAGGETQYF.